This T cell receptor (beta chain) was captured by sequencing in a study of cytomegalovirus exposure and HLA in healthy donors (dated by TCRdb to the late 2010s). In terms of the full investigation: According to an earlier analysis of 587 of the donors, 150 million to 200 million T cells yielded approximately 120 million unique TCR beta sequences and 276 Gb of sequence data. In addition to the first cohort of roughly 700 subjects, a separate validation cohort of some 120 different subjects was used. In a later genetic analysis, genome-wide SNP genotypes for 398 of the 666 donors were used, and that subset was treated as a discovery cohort. The study aimed to test whether cataloging public T cell receptors could reveal signatures of past pathogen exposure. HLA typing included class I and class II loci at four-digit resolution. To predict cytomegalovirus infection status, the study brought together high-throughput TCR immunosequencing, statistical association of individual TCRs with disease status, and machine learning. The later analysis used no new phenotypic data to find candidate immune exposures, relying instead on TCR beta sequences and their occurrence across donors. Across around 400 genotyped donors of the cohort, an average of approximately 240,000 unique TCR beta nucleotide sequences per donor were sequenced, and 15% to 20% of those sequences were non-productive. Five DR-DQ haplotypes were handled as single units for association and clustering, since linkage in the cohort was strong. Donor age, sex, ethnicity and CMV serostatus were compiled together with the repertoire data. In an earlier analysis of several hundred of the donors, high-throughput TCR beta sequencing was used to judge whether each TCR beta V gene segment behaved as functional or pseudogenic. Roughly 290 gigabases of sequencing data and 75 million to 85 million unique TCR sequences made up an early release that covered 500 to 700 HLA-typed donors. Typing coverage differed by locus: A, B, C, DRB1 and DQB1 were typed in about 620-630 donors, DQA1 in about 500, DPA1 in some 600, and DPB1 in roughly 470. To study patterns of TCR occurrence, a later analysis re-analyzed previously published TCR beta repertoires from 550 to 800 donors and added high-resolution HLA genotyping. Every repertoire in the discovery cohort had been generated on one and the same sequencing platform. Of the 398 genotyped donors, about 80% fell in the genetic ancestry cluster associated with self-reported Caucasian donors. The study used immunosequencing to profile the T cell repertoires of approximately 650 subjects and linked those repertoires to cytomegalovirus serostatus. Broad study findings and their caveats: Three of the identified cytomegalovirus-associated TCR beta chains were confirmed in vitro to be specific for cytomegalovirus antigens. Some IMGT-functional V segments, including TRBV6-2 and TRBV6-3, could not be distinguished by the 87-base-pair reads and were therefore excluded. V-gene and J-gene trimming of TCR beta chains was associated with a missense DCLRE1C variant in a later genetic analysis, and the association was replicated in an independent cohort. At a false discovery rate of 0.05, a later analysis linked around 17,000 TCR beta sequences to specific HLA alleles. This cohort had only TCR beta chains sequenced, and the lack of alpha or paired-chain data limited which features could be detected. Across donors, most TCR sequences were observed very rarely, whereas some public TCRs were present in many individuals. Cytomegalovirus status was reported to be diagnosed by the classifier with high specificity and sensitivity in both the original and validation cohorts. For the cohort, immune exposure information was limited to CMV serostatus. A later analysis found that HLA-associated TCR beta chains were more clonally expanded and had lower generation probabilities than equally common non-associated chains. According to a later analysis, TCR association rates differed among HLA loci, with DRB1 alleles showing the most associated TCRs and HLA-C alleles showing the fewest. The authors suggested that the approach could potentially be generalized to other disease states and immunological phenotypes. The presence/absence analyses assumed that sequencing depth was roughly uniform across donors, and that assumption may not be true. An earlier analysis of several hundred of the donors showed that most TCR beta V segments appeared in productive rearrangements either about 87% or about 30% of the time, which broadly matched IMGT annotations. A further reported finding was that TCR beta sequences accurately predicted the HLA-A and HLA-B alleles for most subjects in the first cohort. In a later analysis, most CMV-associated TCR beta chains were found to appear HLA-restricted, with HLA associations seemingly driven largely by CMV exposure. The earlier analysis of approximately 590 of the donors excluded seventeen rarely observed V segments, including chromosome 9 orphons, because counts were too low. A later genetic analysis reported fewer N-insertions in productive TCRs among donors in an Asian-associated ancestry cluster than the approximately 670-donor mean. A cluster of highly shared sequence variants was judged likely to represent a technical artifact of the sequencing pipeline. A later analysis reported that several top co-occurrence clusters appeared linked to parvovirus B19, influenza, CMV and Epstein-Barr virus. A total of some 180 TCR beta chains were listed by the study as associated with cytomegalovirus. Assigning TCR associations to individual alleles was difficult when HLA alleles, especially DR and DQ, strongly co-occurred. Correlated functional status among segregating V segments might reflect linkage disequilibrium, but an unknown experimental factor could not be ruled out. HLA typing was unavailable for some donors at each locus, so association tests used only the typed subset.

In regard to this clone: Its cognate antigen has yet to be identified. Nothing much larger sits one base from this clone, and base qualities are not available. Distinct nucleotide sequences in the sample also encode this CDR3.

The cohort comprised some 730 healthy bone marrow donors. At the time of sampling, every cohort member was nominally healthy, though immune exposures that went unrecorded were likely present. The donor was CMV seropositive and belonged to the group of around 300 seropositive cohort members. A peripheral blood sample was provided by each donor, and peripheral blood mononuclear cells were used for TCR beta sequencing. The Qiagen DNeasy Blood Extraction Kit was used to extract genomic DNA from the blood cell samples. CDR1 and CDR2 are drawn from the germline V gene (reference sequence): GTSNPN, SVGIG. At the junction V is shortened by 2 bases and J by 6 bases; bases outside the gene matches: 11. Including the terminal cysteine and phenylalanine, the CDR3 comprises 16 residues. The DNA shown is the 48-base CDR3, in frame from base 1. The library was produced with the immunoSEQ multiplex PCR assay. For the multiplex PCR, a mixture combining 60 forward primers for TCR Vbeta segments and 13 reverse primers for TCR Jbeta segments was used. The CDR3 region of rearranged TCR beta genes was amplified from genomic DNA with a multiplex PCR assay. On the Illumina HiSeq System, the amplified TCR beta libraries were sequenced as 87-base-pair reads. The original methods were these. A later analysis counted around 72 million unique TCR beta chains across the 666 repertoires, and roughly 9.9 million of these chains were shared by at least two donors. Raw reads were error-corrected and collapsed into unique sequences with a nearest-neighbor algorithm that merged closely related sequences to remove PCR and sequencing errors. CDR3 sequences were aligned to IMGT reference sequences to assign V, D and J gene segments. For a sequence to be retained, a match of at least six nucleotides was required to both a V gene segment and a J gene segment. Rearrangements were called productive when the CDR3 lacked stop codons and stayed in frame with V and J; all others were non-productive. Following IMGT convention, CDR3 was defined as the stretch from the second conserved V-encoded cysteine up to the conserved J-encoded phenylalanine. In an earlier analysis of approximately 500 of the donors, sequences lacking an unambiguous match to a single V gene segment were excluded. An earlier analysis of several hundred of the donors classified V segments as functional when productive rearrangements were above 56.7% and as segregating when the standard deviation between donors was above 5%. A statistical classification framework was developed to diagnose cytomegalovirus status using the catalog of TCR beta chain sequences. A later analysis assigned V and J genes by comparing TCR nucleotide sequences with IMGT/GENE-DB human TR gene sequences. Using the TCRdist pipeline, a later analysis assigned CDR3 sequences along with most-parsimonious VDJ recombination scenarios. In a later analysis, each TCR beta chain was defined by its CDR3 amino acid sequence together with its V-gene family, and reads without a unique V-gene family were excluded. As a way to deal with suspected cross-contamination and a sequencing artifact, a later analysis dropped hundreds of nucleotide sequences that were highly shared and had low generation probability. In a later analysis, a clonal expansion index was calculated for each public chain from normalized within-repertoire ranks of inferred template counts. In a later analysis, generation probabilities were computed using a VDJ recombination model fitted to out-of-frame rearrangements, and the results were checked against IGoR. In a later analysis, hypergeometric tests were used to score TCR-TCR, TCR-HLA and TCR-CMV co-occurrence, with a repertoire-size bias correction applied to TCR pairs. A later analysis estimated false discovery rates by permuting HLA or CMV assignments 20 times. In a later analysis, co-occurring TCRs were grouped using DBSCAN, with TCRdist sequence similarity added in when clustering inside HLA-allele-positive subsets. Co-occurrence clustering excluded repertoires with fewer than 30,000 or more than 120,000 public chains, plus five with anomalous nucleotide sharing. Entries here come from immuneACCESS through TCRdb and include only in-frame sequences with V and J called. Some clones fail to appear in such tables; in the studies checked, an unresolved V gene covers under half of the shortfall, and the cause of the remainder is unknown. Clone size and V and J calls were adopted from that table, with D and trimming inferred from the DNA. This sample holds about 170,000 clones; about 85% were observed only once. The top ten clones comprise roughly 2.2% of the sample.

The chain uses TRBV30 and TRBJ1-5, with 9 bases aligning to TRBD1. The source of this sequence is a man aged 18 to 29 in good health and CMV-seropositive. The specimen was PBMCs. The nucleotide sequence reads as follows: TGTGCCTGGAGTCCCGATCTTGGACAGGGGAGTCAGCCCCAGCATTTT. Translated, this is CAWSPDLGQGSQPQHF.